This T cell receptor beta chain was identified during a study of blood T cell repertoires in COVID-19. As handled by the study authors: It was from reference gene primer amplification that nucleated cell counts were estimated. Profiling relied on immunoSEQ multiplex PCR, and the TCRdb table lists in-frame clones only, not all of them. Clone size and V and J calls were adopted from that table, with D and trimming inferred from the DNA. The table shows about 310,000 clones, with about 87% occurring only once. V lost 8 bases, J lost 2 bases, and 10 bases lay in between. Germline assignment: CDR1 LNHNV and CDR2 YYDKDF (reference sequence). This CDR3 is built from 12 residues.

Sequenced material: PBMCs or T cells enriched from blood (not recorded which). The chain combines TRBV15 with TRBJ2-7, with a tentative D call TRBD2 (7 bases). The receptor's source is a woman younger than 35 who had recovered from COVID-19. CDR3 coding DNA: TGTGCCACCGCGGGGGCCACCTACGAGCAGTACTTC. Translation: CATAGATYEQYF. The full variable domain, with the rest looked up from reference TRBV15 and TRBJ2-7, is DAMVIQNPRYQVTQFGKPVTLSCSQTLNHNVMYWYQQKSSQAPKLLFHYYDKDFNNEADTPDNFQSRRPNTSFCFLDIRSPGLGDTAMYLCATAGATYEQYFGPGTRLTVT.